This is a list of T cell receptor beta chains from one sample in a study of blood T cell repertoires in COVID-19. Repertoires were generated with immunoSEQ multiplex PCR, while TCRdb's copy carries only in-frame clones and drops some. This table has around 180,000 clones, 74% appearing once. Sequencing was carried out using peripheral blood. The receptors shown here come from a woman of 80 years or more with acute or convalescent COVID-19. Each CDR3 is given with its conserved first and last residue. D genes are given only for firm matches. The size entry is marked missing in some rows and otherwise reads once, few, many or a size class.

v_gene,d_gene,abundance,len,j_gene,CDR3nt,CDR3aa
TRBV28,NA,once,18,TRBJ1-5,TGTGCCAGCAGTTTATACGGCGGGACCGAGTATAGCAATCAGCCCCAGCATTTT,CASSLYGGTEYSNQPQHF
TRBV19,NA,NA,13,TRBJ2-2,TGTGCCAGTAGTTTCCAGGGAGGCGGGGAGCTGTTTTTT,CASSFQGGGELFF
TRBV2,NA,NA,11,TRBJ2-7,TGTGCCAGCAGTAGCCTATACGAGCAGTACTTC,CASSSLYEQYF
TRBV27,NA,NA,15,TRBJ1-1,TGTGCCAGCAGCTCTCCCGGGGCAGGGAGGACTGAAGCTTTCTTT,CASSSPGAGRTEAFF
TRBV7-9,TRBD2,once,14,TRBJ2-1,TGTGCCAGCAGCTGGCTAGCGGCTCCCAATGAGCAGTTCTTC,CASSWLAAPNEQFF
TRBV30,NA,NA,14,TRBJ1-1,TGTGCCTGGAGGGGGCATGGGGGCCACACTGAAGCTTTCTTT,CAWRGHGGHTEAFF
TRBV7-9,NA,once,14,TRBJ2-5,TGTGCCAGCAGCTTAGTTTCGGAGCGGGAGACCCAGTACTTC,CASSLVSERETQYF
TRBV7-9,NA,NA,13,TRBJ2-2,TGTGCCAGCAGCATGAGGGACACCGGGGAGCTGTTTTTT,CASSMRDTGELFF
TRBV2,NA,NA,14,TRBJ1-5,TGTGCCAGCATCGCAGATACTACAAATCAGCCCCAGCATTTT,CASIADTTNQPQHF
TRBV29-1,TRBD1,NA,13,TRBJ1-1,TGCAGCGTTTTTGACAGGGGGACAACTGAAGCTTTCTTT,CSVFDRGTTEAFF
TRBV10-3,NA,NA,13,TRBJ1-1,TGTGCCATCACCCCCACAATGAACACTGAAGCTTTCTTT,CAITPTMNTEAFF
TRBV7-2,NA,NA,16,TRBJ2-7,TGTGCCAGCAGCTTAATCGGACAGTCCTCACATAGCGAGCAGTACTTC,CASSLIGQSSHSEQYF
TRBV10-3,TRBD1,few,12,TRBJ1-1,TGTGCCATACAGGGGTGGAACACTGAAGCTTTCTTT,CAIQGWNTEAFF
TRBV6-5,NA,once,13,TRBJ1-1,TGTGCCAGCAGTTCGCCAGGGAACACTGAAGCTTTCTTT,CASSSPGNTEAFF
TRBV5-1,NA,once,18,TRBJ2-7,TGCGCCAGCAGCCCGGTAAATCCGGGAGACTTCTCGTCCTACGAGCAGTACTTC,CASSPVNPGDFSSYEQYF
TRBV29-1,NA,NA,13,TRBJ1-1,TGCAGCGTTCGGGGGGCAGGGGACACTGAAGCTTTCTTT,CSVRGAGDTEAFF
TRBV27,TRBD1,NA,15,TRBJ1-4,TGTGCCAGCAGCCCAACCACGGGACAGGGAGGGGAACTGTTTTTT,CASSPTTGQGGELFF
TRBV7-2,NA,NA,16,TRBJ2-7,TGTGCCAGCAGCTTAGCCCTGGGGGCAACCTCCTACGAGCAGTACTTC,CASSLALGATSYEQYF
TRBV9,NA,NA,14,TRBJ2-2,TGTGCCAGCAGGCAGGGGGGGAACACCGGGGAGCTGTTTTTT,CASRQGGNTGELFF
TRBV11-2,NA,many,13,TRBJ2-3,TGTGCCAGCAGACCACGACTACTGGATACGCAGTATTTT,CASRPRLLDTQYF